This entry features one T cell receptor (beta chain) sequence. The antigen remains unidentified. V lost 0 bases and J lost 0, with 14 bases in between. There are 18 residues in the CDR3. CDR1 is SGHDN and CDR2 is FVKESK in the germline V gene. With 60 Vbeta and 13 Jbeta primers, the PCR was carried out. Method: immunoSEQ multiplex PCR; TCRdb's copy keeps in-frame clones and lacks some. Here the sample spans some 130,000 clones, 8.5% to 10% being singletons. The data were obtained in a study of cytomegalovirus exposure and HLA in healthy donors. Whole-study context: Clustering assigned about 76% of the roughly 400 genotyped donors to the Caucasian-associated ancestry cluster.

Study-wide results and caveats: Cytomegalovirus-associated TCR beta chains were listed, numbering approximately 150. Further analysis was carried out later, and it showed several of the most significant clusters appearing linked to common viral pathogens. Later analysis identified about 15,000 TCR beta sequences associated with HLA alleles, using a false discovery rate threshold of 0.05.

This sequence was found in a man aged 45-60 years in good health and CMV-seronegative. This chain connects TRBV14 to TRBJ1-4; weak D call: TRBD1 (5 bases). The sample taken for sequencing was PBMCs. The CDR3 here is CASSQELIREATNEKLFF. The CDR3 nucleotides are TGTGCCAGCAGCCAAGAGTTAATCAGGGAAGCAACTAATGAAAAACTGTTTTTT.